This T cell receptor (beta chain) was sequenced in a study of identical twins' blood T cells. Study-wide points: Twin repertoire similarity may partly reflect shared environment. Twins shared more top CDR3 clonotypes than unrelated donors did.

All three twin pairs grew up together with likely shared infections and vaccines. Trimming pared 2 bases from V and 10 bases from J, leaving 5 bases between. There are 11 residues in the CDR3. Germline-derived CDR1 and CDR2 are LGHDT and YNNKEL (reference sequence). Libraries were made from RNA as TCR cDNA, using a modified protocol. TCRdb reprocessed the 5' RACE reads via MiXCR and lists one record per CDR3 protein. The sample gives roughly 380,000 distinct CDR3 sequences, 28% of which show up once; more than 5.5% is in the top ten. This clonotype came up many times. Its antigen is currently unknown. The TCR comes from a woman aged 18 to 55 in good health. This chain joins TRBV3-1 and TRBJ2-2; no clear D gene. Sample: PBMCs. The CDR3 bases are TGTGCCAGCAGCCAACGACAGGAGCTGTTTTTT. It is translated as CASSQRQELFF.